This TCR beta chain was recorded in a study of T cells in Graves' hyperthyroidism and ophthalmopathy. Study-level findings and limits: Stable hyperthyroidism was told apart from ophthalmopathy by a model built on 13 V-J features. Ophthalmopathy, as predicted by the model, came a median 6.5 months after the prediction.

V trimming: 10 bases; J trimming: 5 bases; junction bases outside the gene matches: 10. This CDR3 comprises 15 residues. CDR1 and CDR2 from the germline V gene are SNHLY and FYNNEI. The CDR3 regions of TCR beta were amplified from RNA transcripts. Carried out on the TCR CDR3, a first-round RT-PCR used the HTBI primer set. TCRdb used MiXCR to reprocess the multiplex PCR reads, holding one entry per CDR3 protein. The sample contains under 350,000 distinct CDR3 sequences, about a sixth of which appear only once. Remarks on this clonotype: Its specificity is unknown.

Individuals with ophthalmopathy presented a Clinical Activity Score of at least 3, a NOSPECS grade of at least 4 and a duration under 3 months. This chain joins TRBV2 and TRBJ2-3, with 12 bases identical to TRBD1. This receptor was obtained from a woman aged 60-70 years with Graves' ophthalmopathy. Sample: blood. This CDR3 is CAILGQGAPGDTQYF. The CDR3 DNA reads TGTGCCATCCTGGGACAGGGGGCGCCGGGAGATACGCAGTATTTT.